This T cell receptor beta chain came from a study of CD8 T cells in Susac syndrome. Study overall: Blood was drawn from patients with Susac syndrome. At that point, they were therapy-naive, on corticosteroids, or on intravenous immunoglobulin alone.

The CDR3 extends over 13 amino acids. V lost 1 base and J 7 bases, leaving 11 bases between the germline ends. Germline V gene sequence: CDR1 LGHDT, CDR2 YNNKEL (reference sequence). Diagnostic criteria defined recently for definite or probable disease were met by the Susac syndrome patients. This clonotype was seen once. Reverse transcription used about 0.45 to 1 ug RNA and random hexamers. Amplification of TCR beta CDR3 by immunoSEQ multiplex PCR spanned 54 Vbeta and 13 Jbeta. TCRdb analysed the immunoSEQ multiplex PCR reads with MiXCR anew, one entry per CDR3 protein. The data show about 150,000 distinct CDR3 sequences, around 95% seen once.

Sequenced input: CD4+ T cells from PBMCs. This receptor was taken from a human donor with Susac syndrome. The chain has TRBV3-1 and TRBJ2-7; D is uncertain. The CDR3 DNA follows: TGTGCCAGCAGCCAAGCTGGCGATCGGGAGCAGTACTTC. This codes for CASSQAGDREQYF.